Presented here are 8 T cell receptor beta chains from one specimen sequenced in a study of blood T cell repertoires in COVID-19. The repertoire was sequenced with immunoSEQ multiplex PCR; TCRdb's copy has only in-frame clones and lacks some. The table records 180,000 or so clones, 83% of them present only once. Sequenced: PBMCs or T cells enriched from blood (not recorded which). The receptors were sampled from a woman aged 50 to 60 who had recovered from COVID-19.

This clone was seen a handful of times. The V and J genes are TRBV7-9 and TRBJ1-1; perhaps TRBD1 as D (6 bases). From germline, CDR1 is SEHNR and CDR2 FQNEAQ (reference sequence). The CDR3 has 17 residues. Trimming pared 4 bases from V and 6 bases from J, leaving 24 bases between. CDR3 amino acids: CASSWGAGRANSAEAFF. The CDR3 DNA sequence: TGTGCCAGCAGCTGGGGGGCAGGGAGGGCTAATAGCGCTGAAGCTTTCTTT.

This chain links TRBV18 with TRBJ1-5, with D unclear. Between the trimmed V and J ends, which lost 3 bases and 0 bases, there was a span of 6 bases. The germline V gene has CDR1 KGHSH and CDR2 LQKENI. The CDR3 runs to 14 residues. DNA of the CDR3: TGTGCCAGCTCACCCCTTCCTAGCAATCAGCCCCAGCATTTT. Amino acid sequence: CASSPLPSNQPQHF.

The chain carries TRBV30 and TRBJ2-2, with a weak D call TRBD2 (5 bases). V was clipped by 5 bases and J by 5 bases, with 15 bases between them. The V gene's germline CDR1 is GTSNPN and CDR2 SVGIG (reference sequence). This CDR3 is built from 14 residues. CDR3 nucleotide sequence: TGTGCCTGGGCCCTCGGACTTTCAACCGGGGAGCTGTTTTTT. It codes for CAWALGLSTGELFF.

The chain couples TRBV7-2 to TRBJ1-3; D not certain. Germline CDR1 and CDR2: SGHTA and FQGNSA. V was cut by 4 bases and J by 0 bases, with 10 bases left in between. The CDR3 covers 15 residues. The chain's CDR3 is CASSSFISSGNTIYF. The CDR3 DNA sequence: TGTGCCAGCAGCTCCTTTATTTCCTCTGGAAACACCATATATTTT. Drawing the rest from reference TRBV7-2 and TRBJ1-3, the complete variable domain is GAGVSQSPSNKVTEKGKDVELRCDPISGHTALYWYRQSLGQGLEFLIYFQGNSAPDKSGLPSDRFSAERTGGSVSTLTIQRTQQEDSAVYLCASSSFISSGNTIYFGEGSWLTVV.

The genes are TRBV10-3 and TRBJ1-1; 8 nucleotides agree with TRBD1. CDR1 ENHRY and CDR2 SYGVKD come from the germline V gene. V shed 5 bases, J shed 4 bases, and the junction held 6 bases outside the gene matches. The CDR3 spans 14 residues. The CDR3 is CAISLQGGSTEAFF. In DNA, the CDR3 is TGTGCCATCAGTCTACAGGGGGGGAGCACTGAAGCTTTCTTT.

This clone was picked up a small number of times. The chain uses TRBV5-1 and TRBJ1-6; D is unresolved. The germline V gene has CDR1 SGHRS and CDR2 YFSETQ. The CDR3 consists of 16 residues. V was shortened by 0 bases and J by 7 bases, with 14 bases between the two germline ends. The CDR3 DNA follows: TGCGCCAGCAGCTTGGCCGTCGACTGGAGAAATTCACCCCTCCACTTT. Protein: CASSLAVDWRNSPLHF.

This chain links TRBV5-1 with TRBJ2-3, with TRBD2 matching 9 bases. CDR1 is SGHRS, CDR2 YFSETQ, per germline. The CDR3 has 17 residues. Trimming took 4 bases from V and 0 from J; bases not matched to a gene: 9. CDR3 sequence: CASSTQRGALSTDTQYF. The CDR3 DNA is TGCGCCAGCAGCACCCAGCGGGGGGCACTTAGCACAGATACGCAGTATTTT.

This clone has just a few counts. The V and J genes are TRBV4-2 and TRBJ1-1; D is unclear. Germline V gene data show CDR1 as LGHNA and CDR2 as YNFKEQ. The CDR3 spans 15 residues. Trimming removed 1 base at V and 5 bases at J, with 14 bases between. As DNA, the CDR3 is TGTGCCAGCAGCCAAGTCTCAGAGGCGGGTACTGAAGCTTTCTTT. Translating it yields CASSQVSEAGTEAFF.